This is a list of T cell receptor beta chains from one sample in a study of T cells in Graves' hyperthyroidism and ophthalmopathy. TCRdb passed the multiplex PCR reads through MiXCR, listing each CDR3 protein once. The repertoire holds about 610,000 distinct CDR3 sequences, with roughly 16% as singletons. The source material was blood. The receptors were sampled from a woman aged 40 to 50 with Graves' ophthalmopathy. Each CDR3 is given with its conserved first and last residue. Fields, in order: J gene, V gene, CDR3 protein.

>TRBJ2-5|TRBV20-1
CSARDLVRTLQETQYF
>TRBJ2-3|TRBV5-6
CASSPHPVGTQYF
>TRBJ2-1|TRBV7-9
CASSLSPGRYNEQFF
>TRBJ1-1|TRBV12-3/TRBV12-4
CASTPGQGTNTEAFF
>TRBJ2-1|TRBV6-1
CASSRREGQGNEQFF
>TRBJ1-6|TRBV18
CASSPGNTGIVSPLHF
>TRBJ1-2|TRBV29-1
CSADGTYGYTF
>TRBJ2-3|TRBV4-1
CATTPRGGRSTDTQYF
>TRBJ2-1|TRBV28
CASSIGGRKRLYNEQFF
>TRBJ1-4|TRBV5-4
CASSHDRADEKLFF
>TRBJ1-2|TRBV11-2
CASSAGGGFGYGYTF
>TRBJ2-7|TRBV7-9
CASSSGGSLEQYF
>TRBJ1-1|TRBV20-1
CSARKPRGGVTEAFF